The next 18 T cell receptor beta chains were all read from a single sample in a study of CD8 T cells in Susac syndrome. RNA, at about 0.45 to 1 ug, was reverse transcribed with random hexamers. TCRdb reprocessed the immunoSEQ multiplex PCR reads via MiXCR and lists one record per CDR3 protein. There are a few hundred thousand distinct CDR3 sequences in the sample; over 90% occur only once, and about 0.14% lies in the top ten. The sequencing sample was made of CD4+ T cells from PBMCs. These receptors came from a human donor with Susac syndrome.

The chain recombines TRBV5-4 with TRBJ1-1; 9 bases match TRBD1. Per germline, CDR1 SGHNT and CDR2 YYREEE (reference sequence). The V and J ends lost 5 bases and 5 bases, in that order; junction bases with no gene match: 13. This CDR3 is built from 16 residues. The CDR3 is CASRNPGQGWQTEAFF. CDR3 sequence (DNA): TGTGCCAGCAGGAACCCGGGACAGGGTTGGCAAACTGAAGCTTTCTTT.

The rearrangement links TRBV10-2 to TRBJ2-5; D is possibly TRBD2 (6 bases). V lost 2 bases and J 5 bases, leaving 9 bases between the germline ends. The germline V gene encodes CDR1 WSHSY and CDR2 SAAADI. The CDR3 consists of 13 residues. The CDR3 spells CASSEAGGETQYF. Written as DNA, the CDR3 is TGCGCCAGCAGTGAGGCAGGAGGGGAGACCCAGTACTTC.

The V and J genes are TRBV6-2 or TRBV6-3 and TRBJ1-1; no definite D call. V dropped 8 bases and J dropped 1 base, with 11 bases sitting between them. Germline-derived CDR1 and CDR2 are MNHEY and SVGEGT. This CDR3 spans 13 amino acids. CDR3: CASCDPGNTEAFF. The CDR3 nucleotides are TGTGCCAGCTGCGATCCCGGGAACACTGAAGCTTTCTTT.

The gene calls are TRBV7-2 and TRBJ2-4; 7 bases agree with TRBD1. CDR1 is SGHTA, CDR2 FQGNSA, per germline. V trimming: 6 bases; J trimming: 6 bases; junction bases outside the gene matches: 11. The CDR3 covers 15 residues. In DNA, the CDR3 is TGTGCCAGCAGTTATTGGGGGACAGAAAGAAACATTCAGTACTTC. Translated: CASSYWGTERNIQYF.

The chain employs TRBV2 and TRBJ1-2, with a weak D call TRBD1 (6 bases). CDR3 length equals 17 residues. Germline-derived CDR1 and CDR2 are SNHLY and FYNNEI. Trimming shortened V by 7 bases and J by 1 base, and 22 bases separated the two germline ends. The CDR3 sequence is CASIDPHGQWVNYGYTF. The CDR3 DNA reads TGTGCCAGCATCGACCCTCATGGACAGTGGGTTAACTATGGCTACACCTTC. The full variable domain, in which reference TRBV2 and TRBJ1-2 provide the parts outside the CDR3, is EPEVTQTPSHQVTQMGQEVILRCVPISNHLYFYWYRQILGQKVEFLVSFYNNEISEKSEIFDDQFSVERPDGSNFTLKIRSTKLEDSAMYFCASIDPHGQWVNYGYTFGSGTRLTVV.

V usage is TRBV20-1 and J usage is TRBJ1-1; unclear D gene. V was clipped by 5 bases and J by 0 bases, with 19 bases between them. Germline CDR1 and CDR2: DFQATT and SNEGSKA (reference sequence). This CDR3 comprises 16 residues. The CDR3: CSAPGTSTWMNTEAFF. As DNA, the CDR3 is TGCAGTGCTCCCGGAACCTCCACCTGGATGAACACTGAAGCTTTCTTT.

This clonotype was observed a few times. The chain uses TRBV28 and TRBJ2-5; 7 bases agree with TRBD1. CDR1 is MDHEN, CDR2 SYDVKM, per germline. J gave up 1 base and V 5 bases, and 4 bases lay outside the gene matches. There are 14 residues in the CDR3. CDR3 region: CASSGTAVQETQYF. The CDR3 bases are TGTGCCAGCAGTGGGACAGCCGTCCAAGAGACCCAGTACTTC.

This clonotype was detected only once. CDR3 residues: CASSPPGTSGTRQYF. CDR3 DNA: TGTGCCAGCTCACCACCGGGGACTAGCGGGACCAGGCAGTACTTC. The chain couples TRBV18 to TRBJ2-7; 13 nucleotides agree with TRBD2. The germline gives CDR1 KGHSH, CDR2 LQKENI. Trimming removed 0 bases from V and 9 bases from J; junction bases left unmatched: 5. This CDR3 comprises 15 residues.

J is TRBJ2-1 and V is TRBV20-1; D possibly uses TRBD1 or TRBD2 (5 bases each). CDR1 is DFQATT and CDR2 is SNEGSKA in the germline V gene (reference sequence). The CDR3 covers 12 residues. The ends were cut back, 5 bases at V and 8 bases at J, with 13 bases in the middle. The CDR3: CSAPGLGDEQFF. CDR3 in DNA: TGCAGTGCTCCCGGACTGGGGGATGAGCAGTTCTTC.

This chain links TRBV30 with TRBJ2-1; D gene ambiguous. The germline V gene encodes CDR1 GTSNPN and CDR2 SVGIG (reference sequence). V gave up 0 bases and J gave up 7 bases, with 13 bases separating them. This CDR3 spans 14 amino acids. The DNA of the CDR3 is TGTGCCTGGAGTGTACCGTCGGGCCCTAATGAGCAGTTCTTC. Residues: CAWSVPSGPNEQFF.

The genes are TRBV6-5 and TRBJ2-1, with D possibly TRBD2 on 5 matching bases. Germline CDR1 reads MNHEY; CDR2 reads SVGAGI. This CDR3 comprises 12 residues. V was trimmed by 2 bases and J by 10 bases, leaving 9 bases between them. The CDR3 loop is CASSYGWEEQFF. CDR3 nucleotide sequence: TGTGCCAGCAGTTACGGATGGGAGGAGCAGTTCTTC.

This chain links TRBV30 with TRBJ2-4; the D call may be TRBD1 or TRBD2 (5 bases each). CDR1 and CDR2 from the germline V gene are GTSNPN and SVGIG (reference sequence). The CDR3 runs to 17 residues. V lost 4 bases, J lost 0 bases, and 19 bases lay in between. CDR3 DNA: TGTGCCTGGAAGTTCGGGGCTCGGGAATTAGCCAAAAACATTCAGTACTTC. Translation: CAWKFGARELAKNIQYF.

V gene TRBV20-1 combines with J gene TRBJ1-1; a possible D gene is TRBD1 (5 bases). The CDR3 spans 14 residues. The V end was cut by 4 bases, the J end by 12 bases, with 24 bases between. CDR1 is DFQATT, CDR2 SNEGSKA, per germline (reference sequence). The CDR3: CSATPVAPGGPTFF. As DNA, the CDR3 is TGCAGTGCTACCCCGGTCGCCCCGGGGGGTCCAACTTTCTTT.

The genes are TRBV5-6 and TRBJ1-2, with 7 bases matching TRBD1. Germline trimming cut 2 bases from V and 5 bases from J; bases unmatched to any gene: 3. Per the germline V gene, CDR1 is SGHDT and CDR2 is YYEEEE. The CDR3 is 13 residues long. CDR3 residues: CASSLPQGYGYTF. CDR3 coding DNA: TGTGCCAGCAGCTTACCACAGGGGTATGGCTACACCTTC.

The chain employs TRBV7-2 and TRBJ2-3; TRBD2 aligns across 7 bases. The CDR3 sequence is 15 residues long. V lost 0 bases, J lost 2 bases, and 2 bases stayed unmatched. The V gene's germline CDR1 is SGHTA and CDR2 FQGNSA. The CDR3 DNA sequence: TGTGCCAGCAGCTTAGCGGGGGGGTCCACAGATACGCAGTATTTT. It is translated as CASSLAGGSTDTQYF.

The V gene is TRBV4-3, the J gene TRBJ1-6; the D gene is possibly TRBD1 (5 bases). Germline CDR1 is LGHNA and CDR2 is YSLEER. The CDR3 sequence is 16 residues long. V shed 0 bases and J shed 6 bases, with 12 bases lying between them. CDR3 in amino acids: CASSQEAGPINSPLHF. The CDR3 DNA reads TGCGCCAGCAGCCAAGAGGCGGGACCGATTAATTCACCCCTCCACTTT.

CDR3: CASSSYRDRDTQYF. Written as DNA, the CDR3 is TGTGCCAGCAGCTCATACAGGGACAGAGATACGCAGTATTTT. V is TRBV13 and J is TRBJ2-3; 7 bases fit TRBD1. The CDR3 extends over 14 amino acids. V lost 4 bases to trimming and J lost 5 bases; unmatched junction nucleotides: 6. In germline, CDR1 is PRHDT, CDR2 FYEKMQ (reference sequence).

This chain connects TRBV5-1 to TRBJ2-2; TRBD1 matches at 10 bases. Germline lookup yields CDR1 SGHRS and CDR2 YFSETQ. J was trimmed by 4 bases and V by 6 bases; bases with no gene match: 9. This CDR3 contains 16 residues. The chain's CDR3 is CASTLSTGGGTGELFF. DNA for the CDR3: TGCGCCAGCACCCTCTCGACAGGGGGCGGCACCGGGGAGCTGTTTTTT.